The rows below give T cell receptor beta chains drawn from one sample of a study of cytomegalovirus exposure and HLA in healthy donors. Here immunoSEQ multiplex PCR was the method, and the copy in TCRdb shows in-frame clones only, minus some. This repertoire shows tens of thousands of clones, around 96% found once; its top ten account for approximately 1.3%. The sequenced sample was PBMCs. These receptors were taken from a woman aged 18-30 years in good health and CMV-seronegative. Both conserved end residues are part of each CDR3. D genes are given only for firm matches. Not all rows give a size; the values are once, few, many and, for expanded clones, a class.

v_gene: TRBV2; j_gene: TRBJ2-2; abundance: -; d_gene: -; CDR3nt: TGTGCCAGCAGTGCCCGTGGCGGTAACGGGGAGCTGTTTTTT; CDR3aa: CASSARGGNGELFF
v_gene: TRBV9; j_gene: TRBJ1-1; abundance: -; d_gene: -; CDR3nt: TGTGCCAGCAGTCCGGGTTCTCCGAACACTGAAGCTTTCTTT; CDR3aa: CASSPGSPNTEAFF
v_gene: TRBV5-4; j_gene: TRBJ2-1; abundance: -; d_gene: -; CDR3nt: TGTGCCAGCAGCTTGCCGTCGCCAAGACAGAAGTACAATGAGCAGTTCTTC; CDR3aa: CASSLPSPRQKYNEQFF
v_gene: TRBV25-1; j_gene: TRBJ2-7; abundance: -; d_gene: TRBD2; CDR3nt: TGTGCCAGCAGTGAACCTGGGGGGGGCGAGCAGTACTTC; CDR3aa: CASSEPGGGEQYF
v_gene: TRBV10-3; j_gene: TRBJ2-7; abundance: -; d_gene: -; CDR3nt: TGTGCCATCACCGTGGAGGGGTCTCACTCCTACGAGCAGTACTTC; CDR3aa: CAITVEGSHSYEQYF
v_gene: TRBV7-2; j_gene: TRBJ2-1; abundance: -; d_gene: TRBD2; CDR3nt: TGTGCCAGCAGCCCCGGAGGTCTAGCGGCCCTTCGTGAGCAGTTCTTC; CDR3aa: CASSPGGLAALREQFF
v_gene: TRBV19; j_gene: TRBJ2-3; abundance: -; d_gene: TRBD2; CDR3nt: TGTGCCAGTAGTAAGCGGGACACGCAGTATTTT; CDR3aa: CASSKRDTQYF
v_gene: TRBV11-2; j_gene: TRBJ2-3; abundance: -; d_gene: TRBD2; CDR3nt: TGTGCCAGCAGCTTAGGTCGGACTAGCGGATGGCACACAGATACGCAGTATTTT; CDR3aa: CASSLGRTSGWHTDTQYF
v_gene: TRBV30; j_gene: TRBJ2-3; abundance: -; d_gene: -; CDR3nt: TGTGCCTGGGGTCAACTAGGCCCCCGCAGAGATACGCAGTATTTT; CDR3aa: CAWGQLGPRRDTQYF
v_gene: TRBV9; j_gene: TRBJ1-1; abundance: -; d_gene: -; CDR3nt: TGTGCCAGCAGCGTAGGGGGGGGAGGGGCGTCTGAAGCTTTCTTT; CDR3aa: CASSVGGGGASEAFF
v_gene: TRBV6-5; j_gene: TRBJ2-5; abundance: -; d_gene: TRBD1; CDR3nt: TGTGCCAGCACCTTTGTGGGGACAGGGTTAGAGACCCAGTACTTC; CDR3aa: CASTFVGTGLETQYF
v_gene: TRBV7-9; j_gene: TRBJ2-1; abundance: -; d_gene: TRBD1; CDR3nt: TGTGCCAGCAGCCCAGGACAGGGAGAGACCAATGAGCAGTTCTTC; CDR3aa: CASSPGQGETNEQFF
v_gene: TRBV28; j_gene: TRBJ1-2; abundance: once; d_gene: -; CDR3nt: TGTGCCAGCAGTTTGGAGGCTGATGGTGGGTATGGCTACACCTTC; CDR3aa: CASSLEADGGYGYTF
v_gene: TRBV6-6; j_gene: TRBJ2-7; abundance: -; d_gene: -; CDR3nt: TGTGCCAGCGGGCCCGAAAGAAATCCCTACGAGCAGTACTTC; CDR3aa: CASGPERNPYEQYF
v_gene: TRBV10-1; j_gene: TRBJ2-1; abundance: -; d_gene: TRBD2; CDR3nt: TGCGCCAGCAGTCAAAATGCGTTGGGACTAGCGGGAGATCACAATGAGCAGTTCTTC; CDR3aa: CASSQNALGLAGDHNEQFF
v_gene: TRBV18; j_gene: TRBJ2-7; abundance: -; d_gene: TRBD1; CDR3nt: TGTGCCAGCACCAAGACAGGGGGCGCCTACGAGCAGTACTTC; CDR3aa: CASTKTGGAYEQYF
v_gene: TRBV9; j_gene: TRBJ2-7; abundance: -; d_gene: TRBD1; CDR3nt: TGTGCCAGCAGCGTAGTCGGACAGGGGGCCGGCGAGCAGTACTTC; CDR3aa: CASSVVGQGAGEQYF
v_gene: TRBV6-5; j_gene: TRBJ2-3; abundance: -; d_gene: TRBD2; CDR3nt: TGTGCCAGCAGCGGACTAGAGAGAACAGATACGCAGTATTTT; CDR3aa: CASSGLERTDTQYF